This TCR beta chain emerged from a study of post-analysis software for immune sequencing data. Study results and limitations: When patients were compared with controls, 4 or 5 TRBV segments were more frequent, TRBV5-6, TRBV5-1 and TRBV20-1 among them. Multiple sclerosis patients had significantly lower normalized Chao1 diversity than controls. The authors found that F measure strongly co-clustered same-batch samples.

In germline, CDR1 is DFQATT, CDR2 SNEGSKA (reference sequence). V was trimmed by 3 bases and J by 7 bases, leaving 7 bases between them. The CDR3 is 11 amino acids. This clonotype turned up a few times. Antigen specificity is unknown. TCR beta cDNA libraries had unique molecular identifiers. Using its own MiXCR run on the PCR reads, TCRdb lists one record per CDR3 protein. The sample contains 750,000 to 900,000 distinct CDR3 sequences, under 60% of which appear only once. The clonotype was recovered from a girl between 10 and 17 years old with multiple sclerosis. The chain is built from TRBV20-1 and TRBJ2-1; the D is unclear. Sequenced: blood. The DNA for the CDR3 is TGCAGTGCTAGTAACTCGAATGAGCAGTTCTTC. Translated, it gives CSASNSNEQFF.